This TCR beta chain was recovered during a study of T-cell memory formation after mild COVID-19. For this clonotype: What it binds is not known.

With constant-segment primers, 5'RACE yielded cDNA libraries of TCR alpha and TCR beta that carried sample barcodes and UMIs. TCRdb re-analysed the 5' RACE reads in MiXCR, keeping a single row per CDR3 protein. The sample includes about 140,000 distinct CDR3 sequences, more than 13% seen only once; the top ten take 25% to 30%. Overall study findings and caveats: Most CD4+ clones that shrank were in CM and EM, while CD8+ ones turned up in EMRA.

Trimming stripped 5 bases from V and 4 bases from J, with 18 bases between. CDR1 SGHDN and CDR2 FVKESK come from the germline V gene. The CDR3 covers 15 residues. The receptor comes from an adult woman who had mild COVID-19 (a few samples of this study predate the infection). Cell type and time point are not known. The chain joins TRBV14 to TRBJ2-7, with TRBD2 as a possible D gene (6 bases). The sequenced sample consisted of PBMCs or a T cell subset sorted from them (not recorded which). Here the CDR3 reads CASSNRDWPSYEQYF. CDR3 bases: TGTGCCAGCAGCAACCGGGACTGGCCTTCTTACGAGCAGTACTTC.